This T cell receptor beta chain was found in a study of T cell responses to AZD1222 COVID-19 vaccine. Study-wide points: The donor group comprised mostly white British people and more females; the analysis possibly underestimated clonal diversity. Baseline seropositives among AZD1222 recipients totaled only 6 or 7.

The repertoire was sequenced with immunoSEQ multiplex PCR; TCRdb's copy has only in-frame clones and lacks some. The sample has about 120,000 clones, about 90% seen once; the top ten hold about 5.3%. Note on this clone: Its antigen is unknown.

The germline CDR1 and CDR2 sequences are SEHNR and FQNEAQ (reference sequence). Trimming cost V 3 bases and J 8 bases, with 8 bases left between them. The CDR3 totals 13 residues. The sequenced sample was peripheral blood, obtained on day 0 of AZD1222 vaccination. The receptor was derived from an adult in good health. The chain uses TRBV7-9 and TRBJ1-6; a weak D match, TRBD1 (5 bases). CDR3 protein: CASSLRGDSPLHF. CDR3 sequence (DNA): TGTGCCAGCAGCTTGAGAGGGGATTCACCCCTCCACTTT. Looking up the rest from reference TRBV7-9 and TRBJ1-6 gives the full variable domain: DTGVSQNPRHKITKRGQNVTFRCDPISEHNRLYWYRQTLGQGPEFLTYFQNEAQLEKSRLLSDRFSAERPKGSFSTLEIQRTEQGDSAMYLCASSLRGDSPLHFGNGTRLTVT.